This T cell receptor (beta chain) originates from a study of blood T cell repertoires in COVID-19. Study at large: Acute and convalescent COVID-19 specimens originated in the United States, Italy and Spain. From T cells, B-cell-depleted T cells, or PBMCs came the material, which was cDNA or gDNA.

This clone was detected only a few times. Authors' analysis steps: The assay estimated nucleated cells by amplifying reference gene primers. The table came from immunoSEQ multiplex PCR; TCRdb's copy has only in-frame clones and leaves some out. V, J and clone size derive from that table, while D and trimming were established from the DNA sequence. This table holds about 220,000 clones, 82% found once. This CDR3 comprises 16 residues. Deletions cut 1 base from V and 3 bases from J, with 13 bases between. Germline V lookup: CDR1 KGHSY, CDR2 FQNENV. Patients of the Seattle cohort, enrolled during active infection, were followed longitudinally.

The chain combines TRBV16 with TRBJ2-1, with D perhaps matching TRBD1 (6 bases). The sequence was obtained from a woman between 70 and 85 years old with COVID-19, enrolled during active disease. The sequenced sample consisted of peripheral blood. In DNA form, the CDR3 reads TGTGCCAGCAGCCAATTGGACAGCTCACGCTACAATGAGCAGTTCTTC. This encodes CASSQLDSSRYNEQFF.